This T cell receptor beta chain was identified during a study of blood T cell repertoires in COVID-19. Study-level information: T cells, B-cell-depleted T cells, or PBMCs supplied cDNA or gDNA.

Per the authors' pipeline: Reference gene primers were amplified, and this amplification served to estimate nucleated cell counts. Produced via immunoSEQ multiplex PCR; TCRdb's table is partial and in-frame only. The V and J calls and clone size come from that table; D and trimming were worked out from the DNA. This table holds approximately 30,000 clones, around 84% found once. Sequenced material: peripheral blood. This clonotype was sampled from a human donor with acute or convalescent COVID-19. The donor label of this sample is uncertain.

Here the CDR3 reads CATSASDRAGTEAFF. As DNA, the CDR3 is TGTGCCACCAGTGCCTCGGACAGGGCGGGCACTGAAGCTTTCTTT. The chain joins TRBV24-1 to TRBJ1-1; TRBD1 matches at 8 bases. The CDR3 is made up of 15 amino acids. Germline V gene lookup returns CDR1 KGHDR and CDR2 SFDVKD. The junction had 8 bases not matched to a gene; V was cut back by 5 bases and J by 4 bases.